Shown below are 26 T cell receptor beta chains from a single sample sequenced in a study of CD8+ T cells in alopecia areata. The sequencing template was cDNA reverse transcribed from extracted RNA. Method: immunoSEQ multiplex PCR; TCRdb's copy keeps in-frame clones and lacks some. This sample carries 80,000 to 100,000 clones, 41% of them seen once, and the ten largest clones take approximately 1.4%. Sequencing was performed on CD4+ T cells sorted from blood. These receptor sequences come from a human donor with alopecia areata.

DNA of the CDR3: TGTGCCAGCAGCCCAGGACTAGCGGACAATGAGCAGTTCTTC. Its protein is CASSPGLADNEQFF. The chain has TRBV7-8 and TRBJ2-1; 10 positions match TRBD2. Trimming removed 5 bases from V and 5 bases from J; junction bases left unmatched: 3. This CDR3 comprises 14 residues. The germline CDR1 and CDR2 sequences are SGHVS and FQNEAQ.

The chain uses TRBV29-1 and TRBJ2-5; 8 nucleotides align to TRBD1. The germline V gene has CDR1 SQVTM and CDR2 ANQGSEA. The V gene end was trimmed by 4 bases and the J gene end by 4 bases; junction bases not matched to a gene: 8. This CDR3 spans 14 amino acids. CDR3 in amino acids: CSVGPGGAPETQYF. The CDR3 region has the DNA TGCAGCGTTGGTCCAGGGGGCGCACCAGAGACCCAGTACTTC.

This chain connects TRBV30 to TRBJ2-7; D remains unclear. The CDR3 sequence is 12 residues long. V dropped 3 bases and J dropped 3 bases, with 9 bases sitting between them. Germline V gene data show CDR1 as GTSNPN and CDR2 as SVGIG (reference sequence). CDR3 amino acids: CAWRTDDYEQYF. The CDR3 nucleotides read TGTGCCTGGAGAACAGACGACTACGAGCAGTACTTC.

This clone was observed a handful of times. The V and J genes are TRBV6-5 and TRBJ2-3, with D uncertain. Trimming removed 5 bases from V and 4 bases from J, with 10 bases in between. The CDR3 runs to 13 residues. The V gene's germline CDR1 is MNHEY and CDR2 SVGAGI. The CDR3 DNA is TGTGCCAGCAGTCTACGAGCACCAGATACGCAGTATTTT. It specifies CASSLRAPDTQYF.

A single count supports this clone. The chain joins TRBV30 to TRBJ1-4; D perhaps matches TRBD1 (6 bases). The CDR3 runs to 14 residues. V lost 3 bases, J lost 7 bases, and 15 bases lay in between. CDR1 and CDR2 (germline): GTSNPN, SVGIG (reference sequence). Here the CDR3 reads CAWRRRGVSEKLFF. CDR3 sequence (DNA): TGTGCCTGGAGACGGAGGGGGGTATCTGAAAAACTGTTTTTT.

The sample holds a few counts of this clone. The V and J genes are TRBV25-1 and TRBJ2-1, with 12 bases aligning to TRBD2. The CDR3 totals 16 residues. The germline V gene encodes CDR1 MGHDK and CDR2 SYGVNS. Trimming at V came to 6 bases and at J to 7 bases, leaving 10 bases not matched to a gene. CDR3 nucleotide sequence: TGTGCCAGCAGGTCCAGACTAGCGGGAGTAAATAATGAGCAGTTCTTC. Protein sequence: CASRSRLAGVNNEQFF.

This chain links TRBV7-2 with TRBJ2-5, with D tentatively TRBD1 (6 bases). The V gene's germline CDR1 is SGHTA and CDR2 FQGNSA. The CDR3 is made up of 13 amino acids. V lost 5 bases and J lost 5, with 12 bases in between. CDR3 in DNA: TGTGCCAGCAGCCGTCAGGGGCGCGAGACCCAGTACTTC. The encoded protein is CASSRQGRETQYF.

J is TRBJ2-3 and V is TRBV11-2, with D perhaps matching TRBD1 (5 bases). V shed 7 bases and J shed 2 bases, with 13 bases lying between them. The CDR3 covers 14 residues. The V gene's germline CDR1 is SGHAT and CDR2 FQNNGV. CDR3 region: CASKRLGATDTQYF. The CDR3 bases are TGTGCCAGCAAACGGTTAGGGGCCACAGATACGCAGTATTTT.

The J gene is TRBJ2-7, the V gene TRBV5-1, with TRBD2 matching 8 bases. V dropped 0 bases and J dropped 4; count of bases not matched to a gene: 3. The V gene's germline CDR1 is SGHRS and CDR2 YFSETQ. CDR3 length: 14 residues. CDR3 nucleotides: TGCGCCAGCAGCTTGGCTCGGGAGGGATACGAGCAGTACTTC. It codes for CASSLAREGYEQYF.

The chain employs TRBV29-1 and TRBJ2-5, with TRBD2 matching 7 bases. From germline, CDR1 is SQVTM and CDR2 ANQGSEA. This CDR3 contains 14 residues. V lost 4 bases and J lost 3; bases outside the gene matches: 8. The CDR3 DNA sequence: TGCAGCGTTGCTTCGGGAGGCTCGGAAGAGACCCAGTACTTC. As protein: CSVASGGSEETQYF.

This clone showed up just a few times. This rearrangement joins TRBV4-3 to TRBJ2-1; D may be TRBD1 (6 bases). This CDR3 has 16 residues. V was clipped by 4 bases and J by 4 bases, with 17 bases between them. The germline CDR1 and CDR2 sequences are LGHNA and YSLEER. In nucleotides, the CDR3 is TGCGCCAGCAGCCGAACGACAGGATACCAATACAATGAGCAGTTCTTC. Amino acid sequence: CASSRTTGYQYNEQFF.

The chain uses TRBV29-1 and TRBJ2-7; 11 bases agree with TRBD1. The CDR3 runs 13 residues. Per the germline V gene, CDR1 is SQVTM and CDR2 is ANQGSEA. Unmatched junction bases numbered 5, after V lost 6 bases and J lost 4 bases. CDR3 loop: CSVRTGGQYEQYF. DNA for the CDR3: TGCAGCGTCCGGACAGGGGGCCAGTACGAGCAGTACTTC.

This clone was detected a few times. This rearrangement joins TRBV7-9 to TRBJ2-7, with 7 bases aligning to TRBD1. The CDR3 spans 14 residues. Germline CDR1 reads SEHNR; CDR2 reads FQNEAQ (reference sequence). Trimming removed 5 bases from V and 2 bases from J; junction bases left unmatched: 6. DNA for the CDR3: TGTGCCAGCAGCCGAGGACAGGTAACCTACGAGCAGTACTTC. Protein: CASSRGQVTYEQYF. Full variable domain (remainder filled in from reference TRBV7-9 and TRBJ2-7): DTGVSQNPRHKITKRGQNVTFRCDPISEHNRLYWYRQTLGQGPEFLTYFQNEAQLEKSRLLSDRFSAERPKGSFSTLEIQRTEQGDSAMYLCASSRGQVTYEQYFGPGTRLTVT.

A few counts support this clone. J is TRBJ1-2 and V is TRBV6-5; tentative D call: TRBD1 (5 bases). This CDR3 has 13 residues. Germline CDR1 is MNHEY and CDR2 is SVGAGI. Between the trimmed V and J ends, which lost 6 bases and 2 bases, there was a span of 10 bases. Here the CDR3 DNA reads TGTGCCAGCAGGAAGGGGATGAACTATGGCTACACCTTC. Translating it yields CASRKGMNYGYTF.

This clone was counted only a few times. The rearrangement uses TRBV15 and TRBJ2-7; D could derive from TRBD1 or TRBD2 (5 bases each). V lost 0 bases to trimming and J lost 3 bases, with 9 bases between them. CDR3 size: 14 residues. Germline assignment: CDR1 LNHNV and CDR2 YYDKDF (reference sequence). CDR3 nucleotides: TGTGCCACCAGCAGAGAAGGGACGTACTACGAGCAGTACTTC. Encoded protein: CATSREGTYYEQYF.

The chain couples TRBV7-2 to TRBJ1-5; D call uncertain. The ends were cut back, 1 base at V and 3 bases at J, with 4 bases in the middle. Germline V gene sequence: CDR1 SGHTA, CDR2 FQGNSA. The CDR3 contains 13 residues. Written as DNA, the CDR3 is TGTGCCAGCAGCTTAGGTTTCAATCAGCCCCAGCATTTT. Protein: CASSLGFNQPQHF.

The V call is TRBV5-1, the J call TRBJ2-4; D may be TRBD1 (6 bases). V lost 0 bases and J 0 bases, leaving 13 bases between the germline ends. This CDR3 has 17 residues. The V gene's germline CDR1 is SGHRS and CDR2 YFSETQ. The CDR3 sequence: CASSLDSWTVAKNIQYF. The CDR3 DNA reads TGCGCCAGCAGCTTGGACTCCTGGACAGTAGCCAAAAACATTCAGTACTTC.

In its sample, this clone was seen a few times. This chain uses TRBV5-1 with TRBJ2-1; the D is unclear. CDR3 length equals 14 residues. The germline CDR1 and CDR2 sequences are SGHRS and YFSETQ. Trimming pared 4 bases from V and 5 bases from J, leaving 13 bases between. The CDR3 spells CASSQKDVHNEQFF. CDR3 DNA sequence: TGCGCCAGCAGCCAAAAGGACGTCCACAATGAGCAGTTCTTC.

The chain carries TRBV2 and TRBJ2-7, with D perhaps TRBD1 (6 bases). V shed 5 bases and J shed 6 bases, with 17 bases lying between them. CDR3 size: 14 residues. CDR1 and CDR2 (germline): SNHLY, FYNNEI. The CDR3 nucleotides are TGTGCCAGCAGTCCCGAACAGGGAATCCTCGAGCAGTACTTC. It is translated as CASSPEQGILEQYF. Filled out from reference TRBV2 and TRBJ2-7, the complete variable domain reads EPEVTQTPSHQVTQMGQEVILRCVPISNHLYFYWYRQILGQKVEFLVSFYNNEISEKSEIFDDQFSVERPDGSNFTLKIRSTKLEDSAMYFCASSPEQGILEQYFGPGTRLTVT.

The rearrangement uses TRBV4-1 and TRBJ1-3; no firm D call. The germline CDR1 and CDR2 sequences are MGHRA and YSYEKL. V was clipped by 0 bases and J by 0 bases, with 6 bases between them. This CDR3 is 15 amino acids long. CDR3 loop: CASSQDPGSGNTIYF. The CDR3 nucleotides are TGCGCCAGCAGCCAAGATCCGGGCTCTGGAAACACCATATATTTT.

In this sample, this clone turned up a few times. The V call is TRBV7-2, the J call TRBJ2-3; D is possibly TRBD1 (6 bases). CDR3 length: 13 amino acids. Trimming removed 4 bases from V and 4 bases from J, with 9 bases in between. Germline CDR1 SGHTA, CDR2 FQGNSA. CDR3 nucleotide sequence: TGTGCCAGCAGCTCCTACAGGGCAGATACGCAGTATTTT. Translation gives CASSSYRADTQYF.

The chain employs TRBV28 and TRBJ2-1; 7 bases align to TRBD1. The CDR3 totals 14 residues. The V and J ends lost 8 bases and 2 bases, in that order; junction bases with no gene match: 6. Germline V CDR1 and CDR2: MDHEN, SYDVKM. The CDR3 nucleotides are TGTGCCAGCTCCACGGGACAGCCCTACAATGAGCAGTTCTTC. Translating it yields CASSTGQPYNEQFF.

This clone was seen only a few times. The rearrangement uses TRBV27 and TRBJ2-3, with D unresolved. Deletions cut 5 bases from V and 6 bases from J, with 12 bases between. The CDR3 is made up of 13 amino acids. Per germline, CDR1 MNHEY and CDR2 SMNVEV (reference sequence). The CDR3 sequence: CASSTFFRDTQYF. As DNA, the CDR3 is TGTGCCAGCAGTACCTTCTTTCGGGATACGCAGTATTTT.

This clone occurred a few times. The J gene is TRBJ2-3, the V gene TRBV7-2; D is undetermined. This CDR3 is 14 amino acids long. Germline-derived CDR1 and CDR2 are SGHTA and FQGNSA. Between the trimmed V and J ends, which lost 0 bases and 2 bases, there was a span of 6 bases. The CDR3 spells CASSLASSTDTQYF. The CDR3 bases are TGTGCCAGCAGCTTAGCTTCCTCCACAGATACGCAGTATTTT.

The gene calls are TRBV28 and TRBJ2-7; D is unresolved. V lost 6 bases to trimming and J lost 3 bases, with 9 bases between them. From germline, CDR1 is MDHEN and CDR2 SYDVKM. The CDR3 runs 12 residues. The CDR3 loop reads CASRLSVYEQYF. The DNA of the CDR3 is TGTGCCAGCAGGTTGTCGGTCTACGAGCAGTACTTC. Full variable domain (remainder filled in from reference TRBV28 and TRBJ2-7): DVKVTQSSRYLVKRTGEKVFLECVQDMDHENMFWYRQDPGLGLRLIYFSYDVKMKEKGDIPEGYSVSREKKERFSLILESASTNQTSMYLCASRLSVYEQYFGPGTRLTVT.

This clone was counted only a few times. This chain joins TRBV29-1 and TRBJ1-2; D gene unclear. Germline assignment: CDR1 SQVTM and CDR2 ANQGSEA. Trimming took 3 bases from V and 8 from J, leaving 16 bases between them. This CDR3 is built from 13 residues. CDR3 sequence: CSVDGRPSTGYTF. CDR3 DNA sequence: TGCAGCGTTGATGGCAGGCCGAGTACGGGCTACACCTTC. The full variable domain, in which reference TRBV29-1 and TRBJ1-2 provide the parts outside the CDR3, is SAVISQKPSRDICQRGTSLTIQCQVDSQVTMMFWYRQQPGQSLTLIATANQGSEATYESGFVIDKFPISRPNLTFSTLTVSNMSPEDSSIYLCSVDGRPSTGYTFGSGTRLTVV.